The source of this TCR beta chain is a study of radiotherapy plus CTLA-4 blockade in lung cancer. On the study more broadly: Objective responses occurred in about 17% of patients; around 31% had disease control.

Notes on this clone: Its antigen is not known.

The CDR3 is 12 residues long. It was focal radiation plus CTLA-4 blockade with ipilimumab that patients with chemo-refractory metastatic non-small-cell lung cancer received. Study results and limitations: Early blood T cell clone dynamics reportedly forecast response best, with interferon-beta. TCR clones from tumors expanded in blood after radiotherapy plus ipilimumab.

The table came from immunoSEQ multiplex PCR; TCRdb's copy has only in-frame clones and leaves some out. Of approximately 82,000 clones detected, around 83% appear once; the ten largest clones hold less than 15%. Here the sequenced sample was peripheral blood, taken from a patient treated with radiotherapy plus ipilimumab. V and J are TRBV1 and TRBJ2-1; the table's D call TRBD2 went unverified against the DNA. TRBV1 is marked as a pseudogene. The receptor's source is a human donor with non-small cell lung cancer that progressed on radiotherapy plus ipilimumab. The CDR3 region has the DNA TGCACCAGCAGCCCCCCCTGCGGTGAGCAGTTCTTC. It yields the protein CTSSPPCGEQFF.